A selection of T cell receptor beta chains follows, all from one sample in a study of metastatic and nonmetastatic thyroid tumors. TCRdb reprocessed the PCR reads via MiXCR. The sample shows 75,000 to 100,000 clones, 12% of them seen only once. The specimen was blood. The origin of the receptors is a female donor with papillary thyroid cancer or a benign thyroid nodule (not recorded which). Some clones in this sample may be carry-over from other donors' samples. CDR3s include the opening cysteine and the closing phenylalanine or tryptophan. A D gene is named only where the DNA matches it firmly. Clone size is given for some rows only: seen once, a few or many times, or a class if the clone is expanded.

v_gene	d_gene	j_gene	abundance	CDR3nt	CDR3aa
TRBV20-1	TRBD2	TRBJ2-3	many	TGCAGCCTCATGGGGGCTAGCGGGGACACAGATACGCAGTATTTT	CSLMGASGDTDTQYF
TRBV19	-	TRBJ2-2	many	TGTGCCAGTAGGAGATCGGGCAGGGTGGACACCGGGGAGCTGTTTTTT	CASRRSGRVDTGELFF
TRBV6-5	TRBD2	TRBJ2-1	many	TGTGCCAGCACAAAAGGGGGACTAGCGGATAACGCGCGCAATGAGCAGTTCTTC	CASTKGGLADNARNEQFF
TRBV9	TRBD1	TRBJ1-4	many	TGTGCCAGCAGCGACGTCCCGGGACAGGGATTGGGCGAAAAACTGTTTTTT	CASSDVPGQGLGEKLFF
TRBV30	TRBD2	TRBJ2-1	many	TGTGCCTGGGCTTGGACTAGCGGGAGGAATGAGCAGTTCTTC	CAWAWTSGRNEQFF
TRBV20-1	-	TRBJ1-5	many	TGCAGTGCTAGAGGTTCCAGGGCCGGGGGGGATCAGCCCCAGCATTTT	CSARGSRAGGDQPQHF
TRBV7-2	TRBD1	TRBJ2-7	-	TGTGCCAGCAGCCCTGACAGGGTGTACGAGCAGTACTTC	CASSPDRVYEQYF
TRBV2	-	TRBJ2-7	few	TGTGCCAGCAGTAGTACCTACGAGCAGTACTTC	CASSSTYEQYF
TRBV12-3/TRBV12-4	-	TRBJ1-4	many	TGTGCCAGCAGCCTCAGGAACCGTAATGAAAAACTGTTTTTT	CASSLRNRNEKLFF
TRBV4-3	TRBD2	TRBJ2-1	many	TGCGCCAGCAGCCCTCTTACTAGCGGGAGCTCCTACAATGAGCAGTTCTTC	CASSPLTSGSSYNEQFF
TRBV6-1	TRBD2	TRBJ2-3	many	TGTGTCAGCAGTGAAAGGCGGACTAGCGGTACAGATACGCAGTATTTT	CVSSERRTSGTDTQYF
TRBV19	TRBD1	TRBJ2-7	many	TGTGCCAGTAGTATGGCCGGGAAGGGGGCATACGAGCAGTACTTC	CASSMAGKGAYEQYF
TRBV7-2	TRBD1	TRBJ1-6	-	TGTGCCAGCATCTTAGTGGTAAAGGGGGCGAGCTATAATTCACCCCTCCACTTT	CASILVVKGASYNSPLHF
TRBV12-3/TRBV12-4	-	TRBJ2-7	-	TGTGCCAGCAGTTTCTGGCCTTCCTACGATCAGTACTTC	CASSFWPSYDQYF
TRBV19	TRBD2	TRBJ2-2	many	TGTGCCAGTAGTATAGAAAGCGGGAGGGCCCCCGGGGAGCTGTTTTTT	CASSIESGRAPGELFF
TRBV20-1	TRBD2	TRBJ2-7	many	TGCAGTGCTAGAGATCGGGGGGGGTCCTACGAGCAGTACTTC	CSARDRGGSYEQYF
TRBV27	TRBD2	TRBJ2-1	few	TGTGCCAGCACCCCCCTGAGCGGGAGTGGCTACAATGAGCAGTTCTTC	CASTPLSGSGYNEQFF
TRBV5-1	-	TRBJ2-6	-	TGCGCCAGCAGCTTGGCGGCAGCCGGCTCTGGGGCCAACGTCCTGACTTTC	CASSLAAAGSGANVLTF
TRBV15	-	TRBJ2-1	few	TGTGCCACCAGCGGAGGACAACCCTACAATGAGCAGTTCTTC	CATSGGQPYNEQFF
TRBV15	-	TRBJ1-2	few	TGTGCCACCAGAGATTCTGGGGGGGGTGGCTACACCTTC	CATRDSGGGGYTF
TRBV9	-	TRBJ1-1	many	TGTGCCAGCAGCGTATCAGGGATGAACACTGAAGCTTTCTTT	CASSVSGMNTEAFF
TRBV20-1	-	TRBJ1-4	many	TGCAGTGCCTTGGGCAGTACTAATGAAAAACTGTTTTTT	CSALGSTNEKLFF
TRBV6-1	-	TRBJ2-3	many	TGTGCCAGCAATAGTCAGTTCACAGATACGCAGTATTTT	CASNSQFTDTQYF
TRBV7-2	-	TRBJ2-2	many	TGTGCCAGCAGCTGGGGGAGAACCGGGGAGCTGTTTTTT	CASSWGRTGELFF
TRBV4-2	-	TRBJ2-5	many	TGTGCCAGCAGCCAAGATGGCAATGAGGAGACCCAGTACTTC	CASSQDGNEETQYF
TRBV4-3	TRBD2	TRBJ2-1	many	TGCGCCAGCAACCAGCTTCCGACTAGCGGGAGGGCCGGGCAGTTCTTC	CASNQLPTSGRAGQFF
TRBV4-3	-	TRBJ1-1	many	TGCGCCAGCAGCCCGTCCTGGCAGGGGAACACTGAAGCTTTCTTT	CASSPSWQGNTEAFF
TRBV20-1	-	TRBJ2-7	many	TGCAGTGCTGACCGGGCTCCTGGGGGCTACGAGCAGTACTTC	CSADRAPGGYEQYF
TRBV7-9	TRBD1	TRBJ2-7	many	TGTGCCAGCAGCCTTTGGACAGGGCAGTACTACGAGCAGTACTTC	CASSLWTGQYYEQYF
TRBV9	-	TRBJ2-7	many	TGTGCCAGCAACCTGGAAGGAAAGGGGTACGAGCAGTACTTC	CASNLEGKGYEQYF
TRBV2	TRBD2	TRBJ2-7	large	TGTGCCAGCAGTCCGACTAGCGGGGTTTCCTACGAGCAGTACTTC	CASSPTSGVSYEQYF
TRBV20-1	-	TRBJ1-2	-	TGCAGTGCTACCTTTGAAATGGGTAACTATGGCTACACCTTC	CSATFEMGNYGYTF
TRBV28	-	TRBJ2-6	many	TGTGCCAGCAGTTCCCCGGGCCCTGGGGCCAACGTCCTGACTTTC	CASSSPGPGANVLTF
TRBV25-1	-	TRBJ2-3	many	TGTGCCAGCAGTGACCTCACAGATACGCAGTATTTT	CASSDLTDTQYF
TRBV7-9	-	TRBJ1-2	many	TGTGCCAGCAGCGTTAACGGGGGGCGAGGCTACACCTTC	CASSVNGGRGYTF
TRBV28	-	TRBJ2-3	many	TGTGCCAGCAGTTTAATACAGGGTGGCACAGATACGCAGTATTTT	CASSLIQGGTDTQYF
TRBV9	-	TRBJ1-1	many	TGTGCCAGCAGCGTAGTCCAGGACAGCTATGAAGCTTTCTTT	CASSVVQDSYEAFF
TRBV7-3	TRBD1	TRBJ2-3	-	TGTGCCAGCAGCCCTGGACAGGGGGCAACAGATACGCAGTATTTT	CASSPGQGATDTQYF
TRBV7-6	TRBD2	TRBJ2-1	few	TGTGCCAGCGGGTTAGCGGGAGGGTTTGATAATGAGCAGTTCTTC	CASGLAGGFDNEQFF
TRBV4-3	TRBD1	TRBJ1-2	many	TGCGCCAGCAGCCCCCGGGACAGTACTAACTATGGCTACACCTTC	CASSPRDSTNYGYTF
TRBV30	-	TRBJ1-4	many	TGTGCCTGGAGTACCGGATTGCCTAATGAAAAACTGTTTTTT	CAWSTGLPNEKLFF
TRBV3-1	TRBD2	TRBJ2-1	many	TGTGCCAGCAGCCAAGGGAGCGGGGGAAGCTACAATGAGCAGTTCTTC	CASSQGSGGSYNEQFF
TRBV4-3	-	TRBJ2-5	-	TGCGCCAGCAGCCCCCAGGCGTGGGGACGTGGGACCCAGTACTTC	CASSPQAWGRGTQYF
TRBV2	-	TRBJ1-2	many	TGTGCCAGCAGTGAAGTATTGCGGACGCCGTCTGGCTACACCTTC	CASSEVLRTPSGYTF
TRBV3-1	TRBD2	TRBJ2-5	many	TGTGCCAGCAGCCTTAGCGGGAGTGTCTCGCAAGAGACCCAGTACTTC	CASSLSGSVSQETQYF
TRBV20-1	-	TRBJ1-2	-	TGCAGTGCTAGAGATGCCAGGTCAACTACGTTGGGTGGCTACACCTTC	CSARDARSTTLGGYTF
TRBV9	-	TRBJ1-4	many	TGTGCCAGCAGCTCGGACCTGGCTCACGAAAAACTGTTTTTT	CASSSDLAHEKLFF
TRBV6-1	-	TRBJ1-5	many	TGTGCCAGCGGCAAAGAGGGGGGTTATAGCAATCAGCCCCAGCATTTT	CASGKEGGYSNQPQHF
TRBV2	TRBD1	TRBJ1-1	many	TGTGCCAGCAGAGTACAGGGGGTTGGCACTGAAGCTTTCTTT	CASRVQGVGTEAFF
TRBV15	-	TRBJ2-2	many	TGTGCCACCAGGCCCGGGACCTTGAACACCGGGGAGCTGTTTTTT	CATRPGTLNTGELFF
TRBV6-5	-	TRBJ1-4	many	TGTGCCAGCAGTTACTCTGAGGAAGGACTTGAAAAACTGTTTTTT	CASSYSEEGLEKLFF
TRBV20-1	-	TRBJ2-7	many	TGCAGTGCTAGAGGCCAGCTTTACAGCTCCTACGAGCAGTACTTC	CSARGQLYSSYEQYF
TRBV27	-	TRBJ1-1	few	TGTGCCAGCAGTCCCGTAGGGGGGACTGAAGCTTTCTTT	CASSPVGGTEAFF